One and the same sample provided the 28 T cell receptor beta chains below, sequenced in a study of shared clonotypes between healthy human individuals. The assay was immunoSEQ multiplex PCR, and TCRdb's table has in-frame clones only and misses some. The table records over 850,000 clones, roughly 74% of them present only once. Material for sequencing was memory CD4+ T cells from PBMCs. Stated subset: CD45RA-negative fraction. These receptors all stem from a man between 18 and 29 years old in good health. Some clones in this sample may be carry-over from other donors' samples.

This chain links TRBV20-1 with TRBJ1-1; D gene ambiguous. In germline, CDR1 is DFQATT, CDR2 SNEGSKA (reference sequence). This CDR3 is 11 amino acids long. V gave up 1 base and J gave up 8 bases, with 8 bases separating them. The CDR3 region has the DNA TGCAGTGCTAGAGCCGTCAGGGAAGCTTTCTTT. This sequence encodes CSARAVREAFF.

The chain combines TRBV7-3 with TRBJ2-3; 8 positions match TRBD2. CDR3 length equals 15 residues. V lost 5 bases and J lost 6; bases outside the gene matches: 10. The germline CDR1 and CDR2 sequences are SGHTA and FQGTGA. As DNA, the CDR3 is TGTGCCAGCAGCCTACAAGCGGGAGTTTCCGATACGCAGTATTTT. Translating gives CASSLQAGVSDTQYF.

The chain uses TRBV11-2 and TRBJ1-1, with 8 bases that match TRBD1. The CDR3 consists of 15 residues. V lost 4 bases, J lost 5 bases, and 9 bases stayed unmatched. The germline V gene encodes CDR1 SGHAT and CDR2 FQNNGV. The CDR3 DNA reads as TGTGCCAGCAGCTCAACAGGGGGGACTGCAACTGAAGCTTTCTTT. It translates to CASSSTGGTATEAFF.

As for this clone: This sample also contains other DNA sequences that code for the same CDR3. The chain recombines TRBV7-9 with TRBJ1-4; D remains unclear. This CDR3 is built from 14 residues. Germline values: CDR1 SEHNR, CDR2 FQNEAQ (reference sequence). The ends were cut back, 1 base at V and 5 bases at J, with 8 bases in the middle. CDR3 loop: CASSLERANEKLFF. Here the CDR3 DNA reads TGTGCCAGCAGCTTAGAAAGGGCCAATGAAAAACTGTTTTTT.

This clone showed up just a few times. Other DNA sequences in the sample encode the same CDR3. This chain uses TRBV6-1 with TRBJ2-7; 10 bases are a match to TRBD1. The CDR3 is 13 residues long. Germline CDR1 is MNHNS and CDR2 is SASEGT. The V segment lost 6 bases and the J segment 3 bases; nucleotides outside the gene matches: 2. This chain's CDR3 is CASSRDRGYEQYF. The CDR3 region has the DNA TGTGCCAGCAGCCGGGACAGGGGCTACGAGCAGTACTTC.

This rearrangement joins TRBV11-2 to TRBJ2-7; D gene uncertain. The CDR3 runs 14 residues. The V end lost 2 bases, the J end lost 3 bases, and 11 bases lay between the germline ends. Germline-derived CDR1 and CDR2 are SGHAT and FQNNGV. CDR3 nucleotides: TGTGCCAGCAGCTTATGGACGAACTACTACGAGCAGTACTTC. It yields the protein CASSLWTNYYEQYF.

The gene calls are TRBV11-2 and TRBJ2-7; D gene ambiguous. There are 14 residues in the CDR3. Trimming stripped 1 base from V and 6 bases from J, with 13 bases between. CDR1 SGHAT and CDR2 FQNNGV come from the germline V gene. In nucleotides, the CDR3 is TGTGCCAGCAGCTTAGGCCCTAGACTTGGCGAGCAGTACTTC. Translated, it gives CASSLGPRLGEQYF.

The chain carries TRBV4-2 and TRBJ1-2; 9 bases agree with TRBD1. The CDR3 spans 16 residues. J gave up 4 bases and V 0 bases, and 6 bases lay outside the gene matches. The germline V gene has CDR1 LGHNA and CDR2 YNFKEQ. The CDR3 region has the DNA TGTGCCAGCAGCCAAGAAACCGGACAGGGGTTCTATGGCTACACCTTC. Translation gives CASSQETGQGFYGYTF.

The rearrangement links TRBV7-8 to TRBJ1-2; D may be TRBD1 (5 bases). V dropped 0 bases and J dropped 8 bases, with 22 bases sitting between them. The CDR3 covers 17 residues. The germline V gene encodes CDR1 SGHVS and CDR2 FQNEAQ. The CDR3 DNA sequence: TGTGCCAGCAGCTTAGCCATACCCGGGGGAGGGGTTATAGGCTACACCTTC. Encoded protein: CASSLAIPGGGVIGYTF. The entire variable domain, with the rest obtained from reference TRBV7-8 and TRBJ1-2, is as follows: GAGVSQSPRYKVAKRGQDVALRCDPISGHVSLFWYQQALGQGPEFLTYFQNEAQLDKSGLPSDRFFAERPEGSVSTLKIQRTQQEDSAVYLCASSLAIPGGGVIGYTFGSGTRLTVV.

The chain couples TRBV6-5 to TRBJ2-7; tentatively, D is TRBD1 (5 bases). Germline V lookup: CDR1 MNHEY, CDR2 SVGAGI. V shed 5 bases and J shed 2 bases, with 13 bases lying between them. The CDR3 contains 14 residues. In DNA, the CDR3 is TGTGCCAGCAGTGATGGAACAGGACCCTACGAGCAGTACTTC. Amino acids: CASSDGTGPYEQYF.

The chain recombines TRBV25-1 with TRBJ1-1, with D possibly matching TRBD1 (5 bases). CDR1 and CDR2 (germline): MGHDK, SYGVNS. V was cut by 1 base and J by 11 bases, with 17 bases left in between. The CDR3 consists of 14 residues. The CDR3 here is CASSESSGKGKAFF. The CDR3 DNA follows: TGTGCCAGCAGTGAATCGTCAGGGAAAGGGAAGGCTTTCTTT.

The CDR3 is CASTTGARGAQHF. The CDR3 bases are TGTGCCAGCACTACCGGGGCCCGCGGGGCCCAGCATTTT. The V gene is TRBV28, the J gene TRBJ1-5; D is possibly TRBD1 (5 bases). CDR1 MDHEN and CDR2 SYDVKM come from the germline V gene. This CDR3 contains 13 residues. V lost 7 bases to trimming and J lost 11 bases, with 18 bases between them.

This clone was counted ten times or more. This chain links TRBV2 with TRBJ1-3; 8 bases line up with TRBD1. CDR3 length equals 14 residues. Per the germline V gene, CDR1 is SNHLY and CDR2 is FYNNEI. Trimming took 10 bases from V and 6 from J; bases not matched to a gene: 11. For the CDR3, the DNA is TGTGCCACCTCGATGCTGGACAGGGAAAACACCATATATTTT. Translated, it gives CATSMLDRENTIYF. Combining the CDR3 with reference TRBV2 and TRBJ1-3 gives the whole variable domain EPEVTQTPSHQVTQMGQEVILRCVPISNHLYFYWYRQILGQKVEFLVSFYNNEISEKSEIFDDQFSVERPDGSNFTLKIRSTKLEDSAMYFCATSMLDRENTIYFGEGSWLTVV.

Many counts were recorded for this clone. This CDR3 is also generated by other DNA sequences in the sample. V is TRBV15 and J is TRBJ2-2; D is uncertain. V lost 4 bases and J 6 bases, leaving 9 bases between the germline ends. The CDR3 is 13 amino acids. CDR1 is LNHNV, CDR2 YYDKDF, per germline (reference sequence). The CDR3 region is CATSTRMAGELFF. The CDR3 coding sequence is TGTGCCACCAGCACCCGAATGGCCGGGGAGCTGTTTTTT.

This clone was seen once. The CDR3 region is CSVHLGGGYTF. DNA for the CDR3: TGCAGCGTTCACCTGGGGGGCGGCTACACCTTC. V usage is TRBV29-1 and J usage is TRBJ1-2; D is possibly TRBD1 (6 bases). The CDR3 runs to 11 residues. V gave up 5 bases and J gave up 8 bases, with 12 bases separating them. Germline V gives CDR1 SQVTM, CDR2 ANQGSEA.

In this sample, this clone turned up once. The V call is TRBV6-1, the J call TRBJ1-3; TRBD1 matches 7 bases. Germline V gene data show CDR1 as MNHNS and CDR2 as SASEGT. J lost 6 bases, V lost 6 bases, and 5 bases had no gene match. CDR3 length: 13 residues. The CDR3 coding sequence is TGTGCCAGCAGACGACAGGGAGAAAACACCATATATTTT. Its protein is CASRRQGENTIYF.

The CDR3 DNA sequence: TGCGCCAGCAGCTTGTCGGCTCAGGCCACAGATACGCAGTATTTT. Translating gives CASSLSAQATDTQYF. The chain employs TRBV5-1 and TRBJ2-3; D remains ambiguous. This CDR3 is 15 amino acids long. Trimming cost V 1 base and J 2 bases, with 11 bases left between them. Looked up from germline, CDR1 is SGHRS and CDR2 is YFSETQ.

The chain combines TRBV4-2 with TRBJ2-5; a possible D gene is TRBD1 (6 bases). The CDR3 sequence is 16 residues long. Germline V gene data show CDR1 as LGHNA and CDR2 as YNFKEQ. The V end lost 0 bases, the J end lost 4 bases, and 15 bases lay between the germline ends. The CDR3 DNA sequence: TGTGCCAGCAGCCAAGATCCTTGGGGGCCCCTAGAGACCCAGTACTTC. Translating it yields CASSQDPWGPLETQYF.

The chain uses TRBV9 and TRBJ1-2, with D perhaps matching TRBD1 (5 bases). The germline V gene has CDR1 SGDLS and CDR2 YYNGEE. Trimming stripped 0 bases from V and 4 bases from J, with 13 bases between. The CDR3 sequence is 15 residues long. Here the CDR3 DNA reads TGTGCCAGCAGCGTAGACAGCAAGGGGACCTATGGCTACACCTTC. It encodes CASSVDSKGTYGYTF.

The rearrangement links TRBV14 to TRBJ2-1, with TRBD1 identical over 8 bases. This CDR3 is built from 14 residues. Germline V lookup: CDR1 SGHDN, CDR2 FVKESK. The junction had 12 bases not matched to a gene; V was cut back by 1 base and J by 16 bases. This CDR3 is CASSQGASPDRDFF. For the CDR3, the DNA is TGTGCCAGCAGCCAAGGTGCCAGCCCGGACAGGGATTTCTTC.

The rearrangement links TRBV7-2 to TRBJ1-6; the D is unclear. V was clipped by 3 bases and J by 10 bases, with 4 bases between them. There are 11 residues in the CDR3. Germline CDR1 reads SGHTA; CDR2 reads FQGNSA. Written as DNA, the CDR3 is TGTGCCAGCAGCTTGGACTCACCCCTCCACTTT. This sequence encodes CASSLDSPLHF.

The J gene is TRBJ2-7, the V gene TRBV27, with D perhaps TRBD2 (6 bases). CDR1 and CDR2 (germline): MNHEY, SMNVEV (reference sequence). CDR3 length equals 18 residues. V was trimmed by 7 bases and J by 2 bases, leaving 27 bases between them. CDR3 loop: CASIPLGRNLRCTYEQYF. Here the CDR3 DNA reads TGTGCCAGCATCCCCCTCGGGAGAAACCTCCGGTGCACCTACGAGCAGTACTTC.

The chain combines TRBV10-3 with TRBJ2-7, with a weak D call TRBD2 (5 bases). Trimming shortened V by 8 bases and J by 0 bases, and 8 bases separated the two germline ends. Germline CDR1 and CDR2: ENHRY and SYGVKD. The CDR3 totals 12 residues. CDR3 sequence (DNA): TGTGCCATCGGACTCATCTCCTACGAGCAGTACTTC. The encoded protein is CAIGLISYEQYF.

This clone came up once. The genes are TRBV7-3 and TRBJ2-1; 13 nucleotides match TRBD2. CDR3 length equals 16 residues. Trimming took 5 bases from V and 8 from J; bases not matched to a gene: 9. CDR1 and CDR2 from the germline V gene are SGHTA and FQGTGA. The CDR3 reads CASSRGIGLAGDEQFF. The CDR3 nucleotides read TGTGCCAGCAGCCGTGGGATAGGACTAGCGGGAGATGAGCAGTTCTTC.

This rearrangement joins TRBV7-9 to TRBJ1-2; a possible D gene is TRBD1 (5 bases). The ends were cut back, 5 bases at V and 1 base at J, with 11 bases in the middle. This CDR3 comprises 14 residues. Germline assignment: CDR1 SEHNR and CDR2 FQNEAQ (reference sequence). This chain's CDR3 is CASSVRQSNYGYTF. The CDR3 DNA reads TGTGCCAGCAGCGTCCGACAGAGTAACTATGGCTACACCTTC. Filled out from reference TRBV7-9 and TRBJ1-2, the complete variable domain reads DTGVSQNPRHKITKRGQNVTFRCDPISEHNRLYWYRQTLGQGPEFLTYFQNEAQLEKSRLLSDRFSAERPKGSFSTLEIQRTEQGDSAMYLCASSVRQSNYGYTFGSGTRLTVV.

The chain uses TRBV5-1 and TRBJ1-1; D may be TRBD1 (5 bases). The V gene lost 8 bases and the J gene lost 1 base, with 6 bases spanning the gap. The CDR3 has 11 residues. In germline, CDR1 is SGHRS, CDR2 YFSETQ. The CDR3 bases are TGCGCCAGTACAGGGAACACTGAAGCTTTCTTT. This gives the protein CASTGNTEAFF.

The V and J genes are TRBV7-2 and TRBJ2-7; D is undetermined. The CDR3 spans 13 residues. CDR1 is SGHTA and CDR2 is FQGNSA in the germline V gene. The germline V and J ends were trimmed by 4 bases and 4 bases, with 11 bases remaining between them. CDR3 loop: CASSWGLEYEQYF. The CDR3 DNA is TGTGCCAGCAGCTGGGGTCTGGAGTACGAGCAGTACTTC.

Details on this clone: The same CDR3 is also encoded by other DNA sequences in this sample. The V and J genes are TRBV6-5 and TRBJ1-1; the D gene is possibly TRBD1 (5 bases). The germline V gene encodes CDR1 MNHEY and CDR2 SVGAGI. V was clipped by 2 bases and J by 1 base, with 8 bases between them. This CDR3 is 14 amino acids long. The CDR3 reads CASSYGTANTEAFF. CDR3 bases: TGTGCCAGCAGTTACGGGACGGCGAACACTGAAGCTTTCTTT.